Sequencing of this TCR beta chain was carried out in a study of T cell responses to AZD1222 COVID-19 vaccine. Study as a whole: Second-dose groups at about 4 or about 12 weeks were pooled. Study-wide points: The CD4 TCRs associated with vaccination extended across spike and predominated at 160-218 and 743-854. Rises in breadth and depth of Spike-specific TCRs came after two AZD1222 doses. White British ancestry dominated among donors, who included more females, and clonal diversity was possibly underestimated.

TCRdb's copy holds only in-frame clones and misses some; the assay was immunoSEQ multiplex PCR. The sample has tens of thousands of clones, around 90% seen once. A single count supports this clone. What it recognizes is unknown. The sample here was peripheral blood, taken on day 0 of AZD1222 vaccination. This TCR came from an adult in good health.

The CDR3 DNA follows: TGTGCCAGCAGCACGGGGACTAGCCACAGTGAGCAGTTCTTC. Translation gives CASSTGTSHSEQFF. The chain has TRBV6-5 and TRBJ2-1, with TRBD2 matching over 9 bases. From germline, CDR1 is MNHEY and CDR2 SVGAGI. Trimming cost V 6 bases and J 9 bases; bases outside gene matches: 9. The CDR3 consists of 14 residues.